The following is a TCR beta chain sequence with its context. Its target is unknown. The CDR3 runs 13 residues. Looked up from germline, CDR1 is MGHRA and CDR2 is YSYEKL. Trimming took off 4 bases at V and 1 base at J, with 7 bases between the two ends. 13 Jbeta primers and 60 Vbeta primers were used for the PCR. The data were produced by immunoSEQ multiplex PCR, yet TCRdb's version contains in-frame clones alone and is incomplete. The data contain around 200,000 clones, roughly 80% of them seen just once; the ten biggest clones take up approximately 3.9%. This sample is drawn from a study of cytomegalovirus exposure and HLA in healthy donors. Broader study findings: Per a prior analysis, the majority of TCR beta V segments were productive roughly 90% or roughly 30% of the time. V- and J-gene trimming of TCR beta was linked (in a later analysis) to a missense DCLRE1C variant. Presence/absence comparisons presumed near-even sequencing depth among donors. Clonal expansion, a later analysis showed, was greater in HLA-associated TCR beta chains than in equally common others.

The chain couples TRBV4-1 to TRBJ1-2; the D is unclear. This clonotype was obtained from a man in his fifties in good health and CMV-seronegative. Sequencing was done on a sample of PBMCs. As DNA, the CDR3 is TGCGCCAGCAGCCTGCGATTTAACTATGGCTACACCTTC. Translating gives CASSLRFNYGYTF.